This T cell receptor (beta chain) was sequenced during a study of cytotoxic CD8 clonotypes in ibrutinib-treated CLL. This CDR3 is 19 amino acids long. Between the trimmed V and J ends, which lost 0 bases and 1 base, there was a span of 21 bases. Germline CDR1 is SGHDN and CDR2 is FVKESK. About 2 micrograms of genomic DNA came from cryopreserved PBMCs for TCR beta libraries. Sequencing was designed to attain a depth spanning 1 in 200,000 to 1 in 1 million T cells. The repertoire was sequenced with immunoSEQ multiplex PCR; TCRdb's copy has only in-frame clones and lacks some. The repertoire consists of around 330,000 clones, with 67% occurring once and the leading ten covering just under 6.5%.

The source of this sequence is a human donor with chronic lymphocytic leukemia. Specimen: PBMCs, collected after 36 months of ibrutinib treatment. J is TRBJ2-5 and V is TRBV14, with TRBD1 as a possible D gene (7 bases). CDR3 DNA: TGTGCCAGCAGCCAAGACCCCACAAGGAGGGGGCCTTCCCAAGAGACCCAGTACTTC. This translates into CASSQDPTRRGPSQETQYF.